A single TCR beta chain is shown here with its context. The sample's time point: newly diagnosed GD, antithyroid drugs for less than 3 months. Scientists built the TCR library using RNA that was extracted from PBMCs. Into tubes containing EDTA, 8 to 9.5 milliliters of peripheral blood were drawn. This specimen belongs to a study of regulatory T cells in long-lasting Graves disease. Construction of the TCR beta libraries employed iRepertoire HTBI primers in conjunction with Arm-PCR of CDR3 regions. MiXCR was run by TCRdb on the multiplex PCR reads, yielding one entry per CDR3 protein. In the table there are roughly 420,000 distinct CDR3 sequences, less than 15% of which are singletons. These sequences were also reported in another study, on T cells in Graves' hyperthyroidism and ophthalmopathy.

This clonotype was obtained from a woman aged 45-65 years with Graves disease. The sample in question was peripheral blood mononuclear cells (PBMCs), obtained at new diagnosis, from a patient treated with antithyroid drugs.

The CDR3 reads CASSLFSDLLYGYTF. The CDR3 nucleotides read TGTGCCAGCAGCTTATTTTCGGATCTACTCTATGGCTACACCTTC. The chain couples TRBV11-2 to TRBJ1-2; D call uncertain. The length of the CDR3 is 15 residues. The V gene's germline CDR1 is SGHAT and CDR2 FQNNGV. V shed 2 bases and J shed 4 bases, with 14 bases lying between them. Full variable domain (outside the CDR3, taken from reference TRBV11-2 and TRBJ1-2): EAGVAQSPRYKIIEKRQSVAFWCNPISGHATLYWYQQILGQGPKLLIQFQNNGVVDDSQLPKDRFSAERLKGVDSTLKIQPAKLEDSAVYLCASSLFSDLLYGYTFGSGTRLTVV.